This T cell receptor beta chain derives from a study of human T cells and chemical hapten exposure. Study-wide context: Sensitizing treatment utilized 2% DPC over a 2 cm by 2 cm portion of upper inner arm skin. Findings of the study overall: Patch test score was positively correlated with the counts of PT1 expanded TCRs.

Each cDNA molecule in the library carried unique molecular identifiers. TCRdb itself ran the RACE reads through MiXCR, one entry per CDR3 protein. In the table there are 70,000 to 90,000 distinct CDR3 sequences, around 9.3% of which are singletons. Time point described: patch test 2, 6 weeks after DPC sensitization. Treatment here: therapeutic diphenylcyclopropenone sensitization with weekly scalp DPC. V gave up 0 bases and J gave up 5 bases, with 16 bases separating them. The CDR3 length is 15 residues. Germline V CDR1 and CDR2: GTSNPN, SVGIG (reference sequence). There are a few counts of this clonotype. Its antigen is still unknown.

Sequenced material: whole blood, taken in connection with sensitization to the hapten diphenylcyclopropenone (DPC). The TCR originated in a woman in her fifties or sixties with alopecia areata. Some clones in this sample may be carry-over from other donors' samples. The chain recombines TRBV30 with TRBJ1-1; D is uncertain. Here the CDR3 DNA reads TGTGCCTGGAGTGTACCCCAGAATTCCTGGACTGAAGCTTTCTTT. This translates into CAWSVPQNSWTEAFF.